The clone carrying this T cell receptor beta chain was recorded only once. Its antigen remains unknown. Time point meaning: cycle 4 day 1 (C4D1), after more than 5 weeks of nivolumab. Each patient experienced a relapse that followed autologous stem cell transplantation, and brentuximab vedotin exposure varied. Clones were sequenced by immunoSEQ multiplex PCR, and TCRdb holds only the in-frame ones, with some missing. The sample has tens of thousands of clones, about 89% seen once. This sample was included in a study of PD-1 blockade in classical Hodgkin lymphoma. Findings of the study overall: Reports described newly diagnosed patients as having lower baseline TCR diversity than healthy donors.

Germline CDR1 SEHNR, CDR2 FQNEAQ (reference sequence). The germline V and J ends were trimmed by 1 base and 4 bases, with 5 bases remaining between them. The length of the CDR3 is 12 residues. The sequences come from peripheral blood mononuclear cells (PBMCs), collected before the fourth cycle of nivolumab. The V call is TRBV7-9, the J call TRBJ2-7; no clear D gene. The source is a human donor with classical Hodgkin lymphoma. The CDR3 bases are TGTGCCAGCAGCTTAGTACGATACGAGCAGTACTTC. Translated: CASSLVRYEQYF.